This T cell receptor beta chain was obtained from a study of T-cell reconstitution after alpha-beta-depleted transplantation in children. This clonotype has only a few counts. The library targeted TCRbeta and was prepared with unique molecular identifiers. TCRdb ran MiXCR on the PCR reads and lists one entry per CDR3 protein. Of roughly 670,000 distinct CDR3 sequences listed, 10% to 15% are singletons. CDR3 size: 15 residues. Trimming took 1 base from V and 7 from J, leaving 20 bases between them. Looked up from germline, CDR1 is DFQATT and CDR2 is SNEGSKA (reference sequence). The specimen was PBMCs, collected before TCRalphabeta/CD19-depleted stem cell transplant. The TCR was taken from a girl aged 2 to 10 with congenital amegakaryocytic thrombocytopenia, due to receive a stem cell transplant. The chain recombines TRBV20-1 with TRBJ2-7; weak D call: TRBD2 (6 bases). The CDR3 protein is CSARGLLAGHEEQYF. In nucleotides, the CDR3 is TGCAGTGCTAGAGGCCTACTAGCCGGCCATGAGGAGCAGTACTTC.